A selection of T cell receptor beta chains follows, all from one sample in a study of neoadjuvant nivolumab and ipilimumab in lung cancer. Sequencing was performed with immunoSEQ multiplex PCR; in TCRdb, only in-frame clones are kept and a portion is missing. The table includes 20,000 to 25,000 clones, roughly 84% detected once. The source material was peripheral blood, sampled before neoadjuvant nivolumab, alone or with ipilimumab. The receptors shown here come from an adult with non-small cell lung cancer. Each CDR3 is given with its conserved first and last residue. Fields, in order: D gene, CDR3 length, J gene, V gene, CDR3 protein, CDR3 DNA. D genes are given only for firm matches.

D: .; length: 15; J: TRBJ2-1; V: TRBV5-1; CDR3: CASSSGSRSYNEQFF; DNA: TGCGCCAGCAGCTCTGGGAGCCGCTCCTACAATGAGCAGTTCTTC
D: TRBD1; length: 16; J: TRBJ1-1; V: TRBV7-9; CDR3: CASSLDYGTGDPEAFF; DNA: TGTGCCAGCAGCTTGGACTACGGGACAGGGGACCCTGAAGCTTTCTTT
D: .; length: 15; J: TRBJ1-2; V: TRBV6-5; CDR3: CASSPSLTDHYGYTF; DNA: TGTGCCAGCAGTCCATCTTTGACAGACCACTATGGCTACACCTTC
D: .; length: 12; J: TRBJ2-7; V: TRBV7-2; CDR3: CASSSLTWEQYF; DNA: TGTGCCAGCAGCTCCCTCACTTGGGAGCAGTACTTC
D: .; length: 13; J: TRBJ2-5; V: TRBV9; CDR3: CASSPRPQETQYF; DNA: TGTGCCAGCAGCCCCCGTCCTCAAGAGACCCAGTACTTC
D: .; length: 16; J: TRBJ2-6; V: TRBV6-1; CDR3: CASSEAGGAGANVLTF; DNA: TGTGCCAGCAGTGAAGCAGGGGGAGCCGGGGCCAACGTCCTGACTTTC
D: .; length: 15; J: TRBJ1-2; V: TRBV29-1; CDR3: CSVDSGRTDDYGYTF; DNA: TGCAGCGTTGATTCCGGACGGACGGACGACTATGGCTACACCTTC
D: .; length: 16; J: TRBJ2-7; V: TRBV7-4; CDR3: CAGDLAELTRSYEQYF; DNA: TGTGCCGGCGACTTGGCGGAGCTAACCCGATCCTACGAGCAGTACTTC
D: TRBD2; length: 15; J: TRBJ2-7; V: TRBV6-1; CDR3: CASSERLAASYEQYF; DNA: TGTGCCAGCAGTGAGCGACTAGCGGCATCCTACGAGCAGTACTTC
D: TRBD1; length: 13; J: TRBJ2-7; V: TRBV11-3; CDR3: CASGAGGAYEQYF; DNA: TGTGCCAGCGGGGCAGGGGGTGCTTACGAGCAGTACTTC
D: TRBD1; length: 17; J: TRBJ1-4; V: TRBV4-1; CDR3: CASSPLTGLATNEKLFF; DNA: TGCGCCAGCAGCCCCCTGACAGGGCTTGCAACTAATGAAAAACTGTTTTTT
D: .; length: 13; J: TRBJ1-2; V: TRBV19; CDR3: CASSLVWDFGYTF; DNA: TGTGCCAGTTCTCTCGTCTGGGATTTCGGCTACACCTTC
D: .; length: 13; J: TRBJ1-1; V: TRBV29-1; CDR3: CSVDPFGNTEAFF; DNA: TGCAGCGTTGATCCCTTCGGGAACACTGAAGCTTTCTTT
D: .; length: 11; J: TRBJ1-1; V: TRBV30; CDR3: CAWGARTEAFF; DNA: TGTGCCTGGGGGGCAAGAACTGAAGCTTTCTTT